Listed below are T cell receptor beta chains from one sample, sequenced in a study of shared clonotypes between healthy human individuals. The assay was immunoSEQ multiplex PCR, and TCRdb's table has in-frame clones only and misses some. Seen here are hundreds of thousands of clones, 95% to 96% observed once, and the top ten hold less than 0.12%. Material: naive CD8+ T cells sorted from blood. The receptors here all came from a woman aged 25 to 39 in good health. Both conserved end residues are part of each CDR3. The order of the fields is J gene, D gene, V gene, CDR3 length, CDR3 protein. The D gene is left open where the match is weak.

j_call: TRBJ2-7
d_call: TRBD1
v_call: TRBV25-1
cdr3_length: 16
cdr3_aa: CASSGVRGQSSYEQYF

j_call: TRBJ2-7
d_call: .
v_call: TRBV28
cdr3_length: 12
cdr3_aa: CASKDGRYEQYF

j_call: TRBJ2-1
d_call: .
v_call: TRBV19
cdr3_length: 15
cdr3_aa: CASSIILVSYNEQFF

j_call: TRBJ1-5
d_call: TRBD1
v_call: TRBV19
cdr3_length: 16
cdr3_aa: CASSIVGGTGAQPQHF

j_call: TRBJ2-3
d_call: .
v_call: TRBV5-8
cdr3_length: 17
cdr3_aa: CASSWSRWEASTDTQYF

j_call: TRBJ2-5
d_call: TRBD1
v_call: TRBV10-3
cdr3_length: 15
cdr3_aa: CAISPGTGSQETQYF

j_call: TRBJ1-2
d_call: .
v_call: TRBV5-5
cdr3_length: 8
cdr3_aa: CASGSYTF

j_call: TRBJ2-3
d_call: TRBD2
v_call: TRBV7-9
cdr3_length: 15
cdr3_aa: CASSLLAGGTDTQYF

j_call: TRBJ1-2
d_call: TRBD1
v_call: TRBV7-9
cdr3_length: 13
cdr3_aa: CASRGQGRDGYTF

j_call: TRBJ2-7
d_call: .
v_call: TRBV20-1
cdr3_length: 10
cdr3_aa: CSASIGEQYF

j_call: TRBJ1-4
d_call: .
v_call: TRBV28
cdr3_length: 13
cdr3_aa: CASSLPGVEKLFF

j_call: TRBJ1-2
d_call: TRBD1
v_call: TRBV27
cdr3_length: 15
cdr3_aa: CASSFGRQGAYGYTF

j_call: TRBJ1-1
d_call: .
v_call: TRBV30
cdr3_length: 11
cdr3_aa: CAWDRGSEAFF

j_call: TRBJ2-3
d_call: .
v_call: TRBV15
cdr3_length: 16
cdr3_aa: CATSRDFAQGTDTQYF

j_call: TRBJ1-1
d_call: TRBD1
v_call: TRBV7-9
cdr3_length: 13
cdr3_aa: CASSLAGGGEAFF

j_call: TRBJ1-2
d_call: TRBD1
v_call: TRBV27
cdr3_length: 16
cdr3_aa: CASSLFPTGSPYGYTF

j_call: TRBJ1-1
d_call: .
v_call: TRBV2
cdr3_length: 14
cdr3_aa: CASSELLLNTEAFF

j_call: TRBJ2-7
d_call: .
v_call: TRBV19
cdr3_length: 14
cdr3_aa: CASAPGLHSYEQYF

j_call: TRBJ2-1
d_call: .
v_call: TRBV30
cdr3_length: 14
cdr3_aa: CAWLTGFADNEQFF

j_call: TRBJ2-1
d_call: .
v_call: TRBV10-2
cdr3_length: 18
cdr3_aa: CASSESITMRSGYNEQFF

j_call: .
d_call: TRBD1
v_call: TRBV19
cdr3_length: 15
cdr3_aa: CASTPGQGASYEQYF

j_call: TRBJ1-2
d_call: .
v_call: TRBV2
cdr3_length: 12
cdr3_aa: CASIMGGYGYTF

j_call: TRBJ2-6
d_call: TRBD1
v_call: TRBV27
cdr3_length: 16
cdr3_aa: CASSPGQGTGANVLTF

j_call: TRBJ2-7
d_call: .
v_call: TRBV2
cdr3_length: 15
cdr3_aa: CASSRIFDSPNEQYF

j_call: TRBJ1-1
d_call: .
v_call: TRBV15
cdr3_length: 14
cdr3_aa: CATSRTPVNTEAFF

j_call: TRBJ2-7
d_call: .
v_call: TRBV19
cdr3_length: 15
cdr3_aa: CASSMVQGGTYEQYF

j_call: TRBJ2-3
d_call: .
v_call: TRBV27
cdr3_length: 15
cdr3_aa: CASSFGGVRSNTQYF

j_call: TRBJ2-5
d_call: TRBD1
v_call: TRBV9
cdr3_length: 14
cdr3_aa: CASSPRQGLETQYF

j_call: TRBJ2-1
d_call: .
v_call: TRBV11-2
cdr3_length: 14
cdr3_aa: CASSLGSSVNEQFF

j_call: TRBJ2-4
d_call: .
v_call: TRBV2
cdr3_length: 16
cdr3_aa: CASSDKGREPRNIQYF

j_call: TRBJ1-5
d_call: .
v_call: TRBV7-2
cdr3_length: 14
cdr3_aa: CASSTGTGGQPQHF

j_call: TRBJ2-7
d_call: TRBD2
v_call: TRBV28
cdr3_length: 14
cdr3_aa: CASRPPGLTVEQYF

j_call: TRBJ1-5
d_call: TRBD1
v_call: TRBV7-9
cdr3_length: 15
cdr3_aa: CASSSETGGNQPQHF

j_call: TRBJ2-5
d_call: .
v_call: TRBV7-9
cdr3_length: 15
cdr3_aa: CASSLGVGGVETQYF

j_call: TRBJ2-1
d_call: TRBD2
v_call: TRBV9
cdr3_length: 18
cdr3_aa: CASSALVTPGLANNEQFF

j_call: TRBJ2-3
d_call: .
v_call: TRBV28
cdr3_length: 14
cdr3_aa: CASSPGHYTDTQYF

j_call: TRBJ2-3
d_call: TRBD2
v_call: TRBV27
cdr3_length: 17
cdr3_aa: CARSLSTSGRPTDTQYF

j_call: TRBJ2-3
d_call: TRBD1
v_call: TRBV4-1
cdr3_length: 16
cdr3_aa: CASSPSGTGRTDTQYF

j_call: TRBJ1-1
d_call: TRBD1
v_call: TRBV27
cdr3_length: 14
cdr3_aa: CASSPTGAYTEAFF

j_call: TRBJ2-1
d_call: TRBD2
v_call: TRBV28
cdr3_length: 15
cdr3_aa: CASSTIAGGRDEQFF

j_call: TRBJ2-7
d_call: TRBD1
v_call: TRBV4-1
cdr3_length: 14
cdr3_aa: CASSPSDRGHEQYF

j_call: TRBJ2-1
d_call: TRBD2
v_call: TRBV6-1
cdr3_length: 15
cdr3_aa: CASSELASGWNEQFF

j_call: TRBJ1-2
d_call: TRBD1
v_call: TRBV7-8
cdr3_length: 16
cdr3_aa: CASSLAGTAKGYGYTF

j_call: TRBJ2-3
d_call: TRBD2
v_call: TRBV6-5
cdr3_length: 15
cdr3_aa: CASSHTSGSTDTQYF

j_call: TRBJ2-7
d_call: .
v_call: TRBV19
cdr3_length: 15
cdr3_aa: CASSPLDSAFYEQYF